This TCR beta chain derives from a study of beta chain features in type 1 diabetes. Turning to the study itself: When patients were set against healthy donors, age, gender and cell yields were similar.

Germline-derived CDR1 and CDR2 are MDHEN and SYDVKM. Losses at the gene ends were 8 bases for V and 7 bases for J; bases not matched to a gene: 8. The CDR3 runs to 13 residues. Study results and limitations: Shorter TCRB CDR3s, moderately but significantly so, were found in Type 1 diabetes patients in all four CD4+ subsets.

With respect to this clone: The antigen is unknown.

The whole isolated RNA underwent reverse transcription, so sequencing captured expressed TCRB transcripts. The method was immunoSEQ multiplex PCR; TCRdb's version includes in-frame clones alone and lacks a portion of them. The sample holds 600,000 to 700,000 clones, roughly 13% seen once. The receptor's source is a man between 18 and 35 years old with type 1 diabetes. Sample: naive CD4+ T cells from blood. The chain carries TRBV28 and TRBJ1-2; TRBD1 aligns across 9 bases. The CDR3 is CASATGGASGYTF. The CDR3 DNA is TGTGCCAGCGCTACAGGGGGCGCAAGTGGCTACACCTTC.